These T cell receptor beta chains were read from a single sample in a study of graft-versus-host responses after intestinal transplantation. Their specific antigens are unknown. Profiling relied on immunoSEQ multiplex PCR, and the TCRdb table lists in-frame clones only, not all of them. Among about 92,000 clones listed, under 95% were seen once. The sample in question was unstimulated CD8+ T cells sorted from spleen or lymph node cells, obtained before intestinal transplant. The source of these receptors is a human donor who received an intestinal transplant. Each CDR3 is given without its conserved first and last residue. D genes are given only for firm matches. Clone sizes are given selectively: once, few, many, or a class where the clone is expanded.

TRBV6-5	NA	TRBJ1-2	NA	ASSPGYGYT
TRBV7-6	NA	TRBJ2-3	NA	ASSYESLGWGSSTDTQY
TRBV2	TRBD1	TRBJ2-7	NA	ASSGTGGYEQY
TRBV4-1	NA	TRBJ2-5	NA	ASSQESPGGQETQY
TRBV9	NA	TRBJ2-3	few	ASSITDTQY
TRBV7-2	NA	TRBJ2-5	NA	ASSGPEVQETQY
TRBV9	TRBD2	TRBJ2-3	NA	ASRVGRGGMY
TRBV6-5	TRBD1	TRBJ2-6	NA	ASSGTGAGANVLT
TRBV6-6	NA	TRBJ2-7	NA	ASSYSDSYEQY
TRBV11-2	NA	TRBJ1-3	NA	ASSSPGRTAGNTIY
TRBV5-6	NA	TRBJ2-1	once	ASSLADGNEQF
TRBV7-9	TRBD2	TRBJ2-5	NA	ASSLSTGGLEETQY
TRBV9	NA	TRBJ2-1	NA	ASSVEGLSNEQF
TRBV6-5	NA	TRBJ1-5	few	ASSTLYSNQPQH
TRBV9	NA	TRBJ2-7	NA	ASSLADRHEQY
TRBV15	NA	TRBJ2-7	medium-sized	ATSRDNRASYEQY
TRBV18	TRBD1	TRBJ2-7	NA	ASSQGQLHLPHEQY
TRBV28	TRBD1	TRBJ1-2	NA	ASSPRQGKNYGYT
TRBV7-2	TRBD2	TRBJ2-5	NA	ASSLSGGELETQY
TRBV9	NA	TRBJ2-1	NA	ASSVVGYNEQF
TRBV9	NA	TRBJ1-1	NA	ASSEGGQNTEAF
TRBV7-2	NA	TRBJ2-3	NA	ASSPEVESTDTQY
TRBV7-9	NA	TRBJ2-7	few	ASSSSGSYEQY
TRBV29-1	TRBD1	TRBJ1-2	NA	SVPSDRAQDYGYT
TRBV28	TRBD2	TRBJ2-3	NA	ASSLLAGAPDTQY
TRBV27	TRBD1	TRBJ2-1	NA	ASSTGGPYNEQF
TRBV28	NA	TRBJ2-4	NA	ATTREGLSKNIQY
TRBV28	TRBD2	TRBJ2-3	NA	ATGVLSGIGVDTQY
TRBV29-1	TRBD1	TRBJ1-1	NA	SVDMLQGARNTEAF
TRBV30	NA	TRBJ2-1	NA	AWSVLGAHEEGSSYNEQF
TRBV2	NA	TRBJ2-2	NA	ASMGTGELF
TRBV7-9	NA	TRBJ2-1	NA	ASSFPGAGDEQF
TRBV15	NA	TRBJ1-2	NA	ATSRDLQDNNYGYT
TRBV7-3	TRBD2	TRBJ2-4	NA	ATGGKGLAGAWDIQY
TRBV19	TRBD1	TRBJ1-5	NA	ASSNRGSNQPQH
TRBV10-2	TRBD1	TRBJ1-2	NA	ASSSGGQSYGYT
TRBV6-5	NA	TRBJ2-1	NA	ASSYSSSGNEQF
TRBV7-6	NA	TRBJ2-1	NA	ASSLGGANYNEQF
TRBV5-1	NA	TRBJ1-2	NA	ASSLEQGPVYGYT
TRBV6-5	NA	TRBJ1-5	NA	ASGDTTNQPQH
TRBV29-1	TRBD1	TRBJ1-2	NA	SALTGGDYGYT
TRBV5-5	NA	TRBJ1-1	NA	ASSLYFTEAF
TRBV29-1	NA	TRBJ1-1	NA	SVEDTVSVMPF
TRBV19	TRBD1	TRBJ2-1	NA	ASSGTGEYNEQF
TRBV4-1	NA	TRBJ1-1	once	ASSQGGGGLFTEAF
TRBV27	TRBD2	NA	NA	ASSSLAGVDRYEQY
TRBV11-1	NA	TRBJ2-7	NA	ASSLQAMYEQY
TRBV29-1	TRBD1	TRBJ1-1	NA	SVEHRGLMNTEAF
TRBV5-6	NA	TRBJ2-3	few	ASSLALERNTQY
TRBV19	NA	TRBJ1-2	NA	ASSMGTSYYGYT